The 3 T cell receptor beta chains below were found in one sample sequenced in a study of T cell changes during pregnancy in multiple sclerosis. The repertoire was sequenced with immunoSEQ multiplex PCR; TCRdb's copy has only in-frame clones and lacks some. The sample records roughly 80,000 clones, 93% being singletons. The sequenced sample was peripheral blood, obtained in the second trimester of pregnancy. The receptor source for this set is a female donor with multiple sclerosis, enrolled in a pregnancy study.

The chain carries TRBV10-3 and TRBJ2-1; weak D call: TRBD2 (6 bases). V lost 3 bases, J lost 7 bases, and 7 bases lay in between. The germline gives CDR1 ENHRY, CDR2 SYGVKD. There are 12 residues in the CDR3. The CDR3 sequence is CAISDGGNEQFF. CDR3 DNA: TGTGCCATCAGTGACGGGGGAAATGAGCAGTTCTTC.

The chain employs TRBV2 and TRBJ2-3, with D tentatively TRBD2 (6 bases). The germline V gene has CDR1 SNHLY and CDR2 FYNNEI. V was trimmed by 7 bases and J by 0 bases, leaving 17 bases between them. The length of the CDR3 is 16 residues. The CDR3 sequence is CASKGGGVSSTDTQYF. The CDR3 DNA reads as TGTGCCAGCAAGGGAGGTGGGGTCTCTAGCACAGATACGCAGTATTTT.

In its sample, this clone was seen once. CDR3 region: CASSELAGTNNEQFF. CDR3 nucleotide sequence: TGTGCCAGCAGTGAACTAGCGGGCACAAACAATGAGCAGTTCTTC. The chain has TRBV6-4 and TRBJ2-1, with 9 bases identical to TRBD2. This CDR3 region has 15 residues. Germline CDR1 reads MRHNA; CDR2 reads SNTAGT. The V segment lost 3 bases and the J segment 5 bases; nucleotides outside the gene matches: 5.